Listed here are 25 T cell receptor beta chains from one sample, sequenced in a study of blood T cells in healthy people across ages. A J-beta primer mix and a sample-barcoded 5' primer were used in a second PCR of roughly 6 to 12 cycles. TCRdb fed the 5' RACE reads into MiXCR, producing one record per CDR3 protein. The sample lists some 1.4 million distinct CDR3 sequences; 42% were seen once. Sequencing was carried out using blood. These receptors came from a woman aged 18-35 years in good health.

The genes are TRBV20-1 and TRBJ1-6, with a weak D call TRBD1 (5 bases). The CDR3 consists of 15 residues. Germline-derived CDR1 and CDR2 are DFQATT and SNEGSKA (reference sequence). Between the trimmed V and J ends, which lost 6 bases and 6 bases, there was a span of 18 bases. The CDR3 region has the DNA TGCAGTGCAAAAACGGTACAGGACCGTAATTCACCCCTCCACTTT. It is translated as CSAKTVQDRNSPLHF.

The genes are TRBV5-1 and TRBJ2-2; unclear D gene. The V end was cut by 3 bases, the J end by 3 bases, with 15 bases between. The germline gives CDR1 SGHRS, CDR2 YFSETQ. The CDR3 contains 16 residues. The CDR3 DNA is TGCGCCAGCAGCTCGAGCCTGAGATCGGACACCGGGGAGCTGTTTTTT. The encoded protein is CASSSSLRSDTGELFF.

In its sample, this clonotype was seen a few times. The genes are TRBV6-4 and TRBJ1-1; 10 positions agree with TRBD1. This CDR3 has 14 residues. Unmatched junction bases numbered 9, after V lost 4 bases and J lost 10 bases. The germline V gene has CDR1 MRHNA and CDR2 SNTAGT. The chain's CDR3 is CASSGTTGQGIAFF. The CDR3 DNA is TGTGCCAGCAGTGGCACGACGGGACAGGGGATAGCTTTCTTT.

V usage is TRBV20-1 and J usage is TRBJ1-5, with a tentative D call TRBD1 (6 bases). The ends were cut back, 6 bases at V and 2 bases at J, with 23 bases in the middle. This CDR3 spans 17 amino acids. The V gene's germline CDR1 is DFQATT and CDR2 SNEGSKA (reference sequence). The CDR3 reads CSARTTGGILGNQPQHF. CDR3 nucleotide sequence: TGCAGTGCCCGAACCACTGGGGGCATATTAGGCAATCAGCCCCAGCATTTT.

This clonotype was recorded a few times. This chain links TRBV28 with TRBJ2-7; D gene uncertain. The ends were cut back, 3 bases at V and 0 bases at J, with 12 bases in the middle. This CDR3 contains 15 residues. Germline-derived CDR1 and CDR2 are MDHEN and SYDVKM. The CDR3 spells CASSLAALSSYEQYF. The DNA for the CDR3 is TGTGCCAGCAGTTTGGCGGCCCTAAGCTCCTACGAGCAGTACTTC.

The count of this clonotype is one. The V call is TRBV19, the J call TRBJ2-1; 7 bases map to TRBD2. Germline values: CDR1 LNHDA, CDR2 SQIVND (reference sequence). Unmatched junction bases numbered 10, after V lost 7 bases and J lost 1 base. The CDR3 extends over 16 amino acids. CDR3 coding DNA: TGTGCCAGTACCTACCGCCCGGGAGGATCCTACAATGAGCAGTTCTTC. It codes for CASTYRPGGSYNEQFF.

The chain has TRBV6-1 and TRBJ1-2; D call uncertain. The CDR3 loop spans 15 amino acids. V dropped 2 bases and J dropped 8 bases, with 18 bases sitting between them. CDR1 and CDR2 (germline): MNHNS, SASEGT. The CDR3 DNA reads TGTGCCAGCAGTGAACATGGAGGAACTGCGGCGGGCTACACCTTC. It specifies CASSEHGGTAAGYTF.

This chain joins TRBV18 and TRBJ2-7, with D hard to call. The closer fit of TRBJ2-5 to the DNA end suggests the J call may be wrong. The CDR3 extends over 13 amino acids. The germline V gene has CDR1 KGHSH and CDR2 LQKENI. CDR3 nucleotides: TGTGCCAGCTCGTGGGGATCGAAGGAGACCCAGTACTTC. Translated: CASSWGSKETQYF.

The chain is built from TRBV2 and TRBJ2-3; TRBD2 might be the D (6 bases). V gave up 7 bases and J gave up 6 bases, with 17 bases separating them. Germline loops: CDR1 SNHLY, CDR2 FYNNEI. This CDR3 is built from 14 residues. CDR3 DNA sequence: TGTGCCAGCACCATCCTAGAGGAGGGGGATACGCAGTATTTT. Translating gives CASTILEEGDTQYF.

The rearrangement joins TRBV7-2 to TRBJ1-1; no clear D. CDR3 length equals 16 residues. Germline V gives CDR1 SGHTA, CDR2 FQGNSA. V was cut by 5 bases and J by 2 bases, with 18 bases left in between. CDR3 sequence: CASSLMARTVNTEAFF. The CDR3 DNA is TGTGCCAGCAGCCTTATGGCGAGGACCGTCAACACTGAAGCTTTCTTT.

The V call is TRBV10-3, the J call TRBJ2-7; D gene ambiguous. The V end was cut by 6 bases, the J end by 0 bases, with 15 bases between. The CDR3 loop spans 15 amino acids. From germline, CDR1 is ENHRY and CDR2 SYGVKD. The CDR3 nucleotides read TGTGCCATCAGCCCTAATGATGGGAACTCCTACGAGCAGTACTTC. It yields the protein CAISPNDGNSYEQYF.

The rearrangement joins TRBV20-1 to TRBJ2-1; unclear D gene. The J call may be wrong; the DNA end is better matched by TRBJ2-7. The germline V gene encodes CDR1 DFQATT and CDR2 SNEGSKA (reference sequence). This CDR3 contains 15 residues. The CDR3 DNA reads as TGCAGTGCTAGAGACGGCTATGCACTCTACAATGAGCAGTACTTC. The encoded protein is CSARDGYALYNEQYF.

This clonotype was found a few times. The rearrangement joins TRBV5-1 to TRBJ2-3, with D maybe TRBD2 (6 bases). Germline V gene sequence: CDR1 SGHRS, CDR2 YFSETQ. The CDR3 is 15 residues long. Trimming took off 3 bases at V and 0 bases at J, with 11 bases between the two ends. The CDR3 protein is CASSYGSFSTDTQYF. The DNA for the CDR3 is TGCGCCAGCAGCTACGGGAGCTTTAGCACAGATACGCAGTATTTT.

This clonotype was seen once. This chain joins TRBV18 and TRBJ1-1, with 7 bases that match TRBD1. CDR1 is KGHSH, CDR2 LQKENI, per germline. The CDR3 contains 18 residues. Germline trimming cut 3 bases from V and 3 bases from J; bases unmatched to any gene: 16. Here the CDR3 DNA reads TGTGCCAGCTCACCCCAGCAGAAGACAGGGCGGGCGGACACTGAAGCTTTCTTT. Protein product: CASSPQQKTGRADTEAFF.

The gene calls are TRBV18 and TRBJ2-5; no clear D. Trimming removed 4 bases from V and 4 bases from J, with 19 bases in between. The CDR3 totals 16 residues. The germline V gene has CDR1 KGHSH and CDR2 LQKENI. CDR3 protein: CASSLRPGDGGETQYF. The CDR3 DNA follows: TGTGCCAGCTCACTCAGGCCGGGTGATGGCGGAGAGACCCAGTACTTC.

The rearrangement joins TRBV28 to TRBJ2-1; D remains unclear. V shed 8 bases and J shed 5 bases, with 19 bases lying between them. The CDR3 is 15 amino acids. The V gene's germline CDR1 is MDHEN and CDR2 SYDVKM. This chain's CDR3 is CASHGFRLSNNEQFF. CDR3 sequence (DNA): TGTGCCAGCCACGGGTTTAGGCTATCCAACAATGAGCAGTTCTTC.

The V and J genes are TRBV14 and TRBJ2-7; the D gene could be TRBD1 or TRBD2 (5 bases each). The CDR3 runs to 17 residues. In germline, CDR1 is SGHDN, CDR2 FVKESK. Deletions cut 4 bases from V and 2 bases from J, with 21 bases between. This chain's CDR3 is CASSPGRSLNSPYEQYF. The CDR3 DNA reads TGTGCCAGCAGCCCGGGACGGTCTCTTAATTCTCCCTACGAGCAGTACTTC.

The chain uses TRBV20-1 and TRBJ1-6, with D perhaps matching TRBD1 (6 bases). CDR3 length equals 16 residues. Germline V lookup: CDR1 DFQATT, CDR2 SNEGSKA (reference sequence). V was pared by 0 bases and J by 12 bases, with 21 bases between. In DNA form, the CDR3 reads TGCAGTGCTAGAGAGACATTCAGGGGCACGGGGGAACCCCTCCACTTT. Its protein product is CSARETFRGTGEPLHF.

CDR3: CASSALSGGNNEQFF. The DNA of the CDR3 is TGTGCCAGCAGCGCCCTGTCGGGAGGTAACAATGAGCAGTTCTTC. The chain links TRBV11-3 to TRBJ2-1, with 7 nucleotides matching TRBD2. Germline V gene sequence: CDR1 SGHNT, CDR2 YENEEA. This CDR3 spans 15 amino acids. The trim removed 5 bases at V and 5 bases at J, leaving 9 bases unmatched.

The rearrangement joins TRBV3-1 to TRBJ2-2; TRBD2 matches 14 bases. The CDR3 totals 21 residues. The V gene's germline CDR1 is LGHDT and CDR2 YNNKEL (reference sequence). Unmatched junction bases numbered 10, after V lost 0 bases and J lost 1 base. For the CDR3, the DNA is TGTGCCAGCAGCCAAGAAACCGGGACTAGCGGGGGAGAAAGGAACACCGGGGAGCTGTTTTTT. Protein sequence: CASSQETGTSGGERNTGELFF.

The chain is built from TRBV5-1 and TRBJ2-2; D is possibly TRBD1 (6 bases). This CDR3 comprises 15 residues. V lost 4 bases and J lost 5, with 15 bases in between. The germline V gene has CDR1 SGHRS and CDR2 YFSETQ. DNA of the CDR3: TGCGCCAGCAGCCCCAGGACAGATGGGACCGGGGAGCTGTTTTTT. It is translated as CASSPRTDGTGELFF.

This clonotype was counted between two and nine times. The rearrangement links TRBV10-3 to TRBJ2-3, with D perhaps TRBD1 (5 bases). Germline CDR1 and CDR2: ENHRY and SYGVKD. Deletions cut 4 bases from V and 4 bases from J, with 21 bases between. The length of the CDR3 is 17 residues. The CDR3 DNA reads TGTGCCATCAGTGCTTTTATTCGAGGCCAGGGCTCAGATACGCAGTATTTT. Encoded protein: CAISAFIRGQGSDTQYF.

The chain combines TRBV29-1 with TRBJ2-3; 10 bases line up with TRBD1. CDR3 length equals 15 residues. After removal of 1 base from V and 2 bases from J, the junction contained 3 bases not matched to a gene. Germline V CDR1 and CDR2: SQVTM, ANQGSEA. The CDR3 nucleotides read TGCAGCGTTGAAGTAGGACAGGGGGACACAGATACGCAGTATTTT. Protein sequence: CSVEVGQGDTDTQYF.

The rearrangement joins TRBV27 to TRBJ2-1; possibly TRBD2 for D (5 bases). V lost 3 bases and J lost 9, with 18 bases in between. This CDR3 contains 15 residues. The V gene's germline CDR1 is MNHEY and CDR2 SMNVEV (reference sequence). CDR3 DNA sequence: TGTGCCAGCAGTTTTCGTTCGGGGATGGTAGGTGAGCAGTTCTTC. Encoded protein: CASSFRSGMVGEQFF.

This clonotype appeared many times. The gene calls are TRBV25-1 and TRBJ1-2; no firm D call. Germline CDR1 MGHDK, CDR2 SYGVNS. V lost 8 bases and J lost 7, with 11 bases in between. The CDR3 covers 11 residues. The CDR3 spells CASGRSGGYTF. For the CDR3, the DNA is TGTGCCAGCGGAAGGTCGGGTGGCTACACCTTC.